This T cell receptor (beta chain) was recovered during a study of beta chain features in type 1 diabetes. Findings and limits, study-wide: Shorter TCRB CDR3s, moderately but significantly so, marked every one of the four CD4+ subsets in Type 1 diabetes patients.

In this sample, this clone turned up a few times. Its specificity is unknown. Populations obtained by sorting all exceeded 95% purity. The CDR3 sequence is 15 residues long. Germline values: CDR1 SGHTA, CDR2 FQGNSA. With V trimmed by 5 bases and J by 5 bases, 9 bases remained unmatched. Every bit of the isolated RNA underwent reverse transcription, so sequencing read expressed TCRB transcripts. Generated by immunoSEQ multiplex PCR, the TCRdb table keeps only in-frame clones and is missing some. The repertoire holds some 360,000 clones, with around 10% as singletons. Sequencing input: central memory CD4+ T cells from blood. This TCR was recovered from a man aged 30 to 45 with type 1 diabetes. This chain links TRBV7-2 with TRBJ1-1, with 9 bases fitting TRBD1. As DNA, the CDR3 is TGTGCCAGCAGCGCTCGACAGGGGGGATGGACTGAAGCTTTCTTT. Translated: CASSARQGGWTEAFF.